This TCR beta chain was observed in a study of T cells after posttransplantation cyclophosphamide. Germline-derived CDR1 and CDR2 are SGHRS and YFSETQ. The CDR3 sequence is 14 residues long. V lost 4 bases to trimming and J lost 4 bases, with 14 bases between them. The table came from immunoSEQ multiplex PCR; TCRdb's copy has only in-frame clones and leaves some out. The repertoire holds about 7,000 clones, with around 92% as singletons. Sample: CD4+ T cells sorted from blood. The chain is built from TRBV5-1 and TRBJ1-1, with D tentatively TRBD1 (6 bases). The sequence came from a woman aged 45 to 65 in good health and a related stem cell transplant donor. The CDR3 loop reads CASSISGATTEAFF. The CDR3 region has the DNA TGCGCCAGCAGCATCTCAGGGGCAACCACTGAAGCTTTCTTT.